This T cell receptor beta chain was observed in a study of blood T cell repertoires in COVID-19. V shed 4 bases and J 9 bases; nucleotides not matched to a gene: 3. Germline V gives CDR1 MGHDK, CDR2 SYGVNS. The CDR3 length is 14 residues. Clones were sequenced by immunoSEQ multiplex PCR, and TCRdb holds only the in-frame ones, with some missing. The data hold hundreds of thousands of clones, with nearly 90% observed a single time. This TCR was sampled from a young man with active or convalescent COVID-19. The sequenced material came from peripheral blood. The chain recombines TRBV25-1 with TRBJ1-6; TRBD1 agrees at 10 bases. In DNA, the CDR3 is TGTGCCAGCAGTGGACAGGGGGCGCGTTCACCCCTCCACTTT. This gives the protein CASSGQGARSPLHF.